The rows below give T cell receptor beta chains drawn from one sample of a study of cytomegalovirus exposure and HLA in healthy donors. The table came from immunoSEQ multiplex PCR; TCRdb's copy has only in-frame clones and leaves some out. The table has about 150,000 clones, about three quarters seen once. Input material: PBMCs. The receptors come from a male donor in good health and CMV-seronegative. Both conserved end residues are part of each CDR3. D genes are given only for firm matches. The size of a clone is reported for some rows only, either as once, few or many, or as a class for expanded clones.

v_gene	j_gene	abundance	d_gene	len	CDR3nt	CDR3aa
TRBV25-1	TRBJ1-6	.	TRBD1	15	TGTGCCAGCAGTGAGTCAGGACAGGGTAATTCACCCCTCCACTTT	CASSESGQGNSPLHF
TRBV9	TRBJ1-3	.	.	15	TGTGCCAGCAGCGGAACAGGGTTCTCTGGAAACACCATATATTTT	CASSGTGFSGNTIYF
TRBV9	TRBJ1-1	.	TRBD1	18	TGTGCCAGCAGCGCCGGGACAGGGGGGGGAGTGAGAAACACTGAAGCTTTCTTT	CASSAGTGGGVRNTEAFF
TRBV15	TRBJ1-2	.	.	16	TGTGCCACCAGCTCCGGACAGATTGGGCCCTACTATGGCTACACCTTC	CATSSGQIGPYYGYTF
TRBV30	TRBJ2-7	.	TRBD2	16	TGTGCCTGGAGTGTACCGACTAGCGGGGGGTCCTACGAGCAGTACTTC	CAWSVPTSGGSYEQYF
TRBV6-5	TRBJ1-2	.	TRBD1	15	TGTGCCAGCAGTTCTCTGGAGGCCGGGACAGGCGGCTACACCTTC	CASSSLEAGTGGYTF
TRBV7-6	TRBJ1-3	.	TRBD1	18	TGTGCCAGCAGCTTCAACGCAAGGGGACAGGGTTTGCCAAACACCATATATTTT	CASSFNARGQGLPNTIYF
TRBV7-2	TRBJ1-2	.	.	15	TGTGCCAGCAGCTCCCAGGGGACCATTAACTATGGCTACACCTTC	CASSSQGTINYGYTF
TRBV6-1	TRBJ1-3	.	.	14	TGTGCCAGCAGACGACAGGACTCTGGAAACACCATATATTTT	CASRRQDSGNTIYF
TRBV27	TRBJ1-1	.	TRBD1	14	TGTGCCAGCAGTCCTGGACAGGGGGGGACTGAAGCTTTCTTT	CASSPGQGGTEAFF
TRBV7-9	TRBJ2-7	.	.	15	TGTTCCAGCAGCTTACTGCAGGCCCCTCTCTACGAGCAGTACTTC	CSSSLLQAPLYEQYF
TRBV7-8	TRBJ2-3	.	TRBD2	17	TGTGCCAGCAGCTTAATGACTAGCGGGAGGGCCAAAGATACGCAGTATTTT	CASSLMTSGRAKDTQYF
TRBV4-1	TRBJ1-2	.	.	14	TGCGCCAGCAGCCAAGGAGGGAACTACTATGGCTACACCTTC	CASSQGGNYYGYTF
TRBV21-1	TRBJ1-4	.	.	17	TGTGCCAGCAGCAAAGCACCACAGGGAGCAACTAATGAAAAACTGTTTTTT	CASSKAPQGATNEKLFF
TRBV7-2	TRBJ1-6	once	.	13	TGTGCCAGCAGCTCCTACGGGAATTCACCCCTCCACTTT	CASSSYGNSPLHF
TRBV18	TRBJ2-7	.	TRBD2	14	TGTGCCAGCTCACCTGGGACTAGCGGGTACGAGCAGTACTTC	CASSPGTSGYEQYF
TRBV6-6	TRBJ2-7	.	TRBD2	16	TGTGCCAGCAGTTACGCCGTAAGCGGGAGCACCTACGAGCAGTACTTC	CASSYAVSGSTYEQYF
TRBV7-9	TRBJ1-2	.	TRBD1	14	TGTGCCAGCAGCTCCGGACAGGGGAACTATGGCTACACCTTC	CASSSGQGNYGYTF
TRBV6-1	TRBJ1-5	.	.	12	TGTGCCAGCAGTACCCCGGGACAGCCCCAGCATTTT	CASSTPGQPQHF
TRBV7-9	TRBJ2-5	.	TRBD2	16	TGTTCCAGCAGCTTAGGGACTAGCGGAACCCAAGAGACCCAGTACTTC	CSSSLGTSGTQETQYF
TRBV10-3	TRBJ2-5	few	TRBD1	15	TGTGCCATCAGTGGAGGACAGGGGGGAACGGAGACCCAGTACTTC	CAISGGQGGTETQYF
TRBV27	TRBJ1-3	.	TRBD1	17	TGTGCCAGCAGCCTTATAGGGGACAGGAACTCTGGAAACACCATATATTTT	CASSLIGDRNSGNTIYF
TRBV19	TRBJ2-1	.	TRBD2	16	TGTGCCAGTAGTACAGGTAGCGGGGGGGCCTACAATGAGCAGTTCTTC	CASSTGSGGAYNEQFF
TRBV9	TRBJ1-1	.	.	13	TGTGCCAGCAGCACAACACTGAACACTGAAGCTTTCTTT	CASSTTLNTEAFF
TRBV7-9	TRBJ2-1	.	.	11	TGTGCCAGCAGCCTCCGCAATGAGCAGTTCTTC	CASSLRNEQFF
TRBV9	TRBJ2-1	once	TRBD2	16	TGTGCCAGCAGCACCCGACCTAGCGGGGGATACAATGAGCAGTTCTTC	CASSTRPSGGYNEQFF
TRBV18	TRBJ1-5	.	TRBD1	18	TGTGCCAGCTCACCACCGTTAACAGGGGTCCAAGGCAATCAGCCCCAGCATTTT	CASSPPLTGVQGNQPQHF
TRBV25-1	TRBJ1-1	.	TRBD1	13	TGTGCCAGCAGAGGGACAGGGGGGACTGAAGCTTTCTTT	CASRGTGGTEAFF
TRBV11-3	TRBJ2-1	.	.	15	TGTGCCAGCAGCTTCATACAGGGCAGGTACAATGAGCAGTTCTTC	CASSFIQGRYNEQFF
TRBV29-1	TRBJ2-7	.	.	14	TGCAGCGGTGGGGCCGGGACTTTAGGAGGCGAGCAGTACTTC	CSGGAGTLGGEQYF
TRBV30	TRBJ1-1	.	TRBD1	15	TGTGCCGGAATACCGGGACAGGGTCTGAACACTGAAGCTTTCTTT	CAGIPGQGLNTEAFF
TRBV5-6	TRBJ1-1	.	TRBD1	13	TGTGCCAGCAGCGCGACAGGGGGATTTGAAGCTTTCTTT	CASSATGGFEAFF
TRBV19	TRBJ1-2	.	.	14	TGTGCCAGTAGTACAACAGGACAATGGTCTGGCTACACCTTC	CASSTTGQWSGYTF
TRBV10-3	TRBJ1-1	.	.	13	TGTGCCATCAGTGTGCAGGTAAACACTGAAGCTTTCTTT	CAISVQVNTEAFF
TRBV6-1	TRBJ2-1	.	.	15	TGTGCCAGCAGTTCGTCGTCCGTCTCCTACAATGAGCAGTTCTTC	CASSSSSVSYNEQFF
TRBV10-3	TRBJ1-1	.	.	13	TGTGCCATCAGTGTGACAGTTGACACTGAAGCTTTCTTT	CAISVTVDTEAFF
TRBV11-2	TRBJ2-1	.	.	12	TGTGCCAGCAGCTTAGTCGGGAATGAGCAGTTCTTC	CASSLVGNEQFF
TRBV18	TRBJ2-1	.	.	15	TGTGCCAGCGCGGGTCTAAGGAGCTCCTACAATGAGCAGTTCTTC	CASAGLRSSYNEQFF
TRBV11-2	TRBJ1-6	few	.	12	TGTGCCAGCAGCTTCGGGGTTCCACCCCTCCACTTT	CASSFGVPPLHF
TRBV30	TRBJ2-7	.	TRBD1	13	TGTGCCTGGAGTGTGGGGACAGGTAACGAGCAGTACTTC	CAWSVGTGNEQYF
TRBV7-9	TRBJ2-7	.	.	15	TGTGCCAGCAGCCACCCAGAACAGGGCGTTTACGAGCAGTACTTC	CASSHPEQGVYEQYF
TRBV6-5	TRBJ2-7	few	.	15	TGTGCCAGCAGTTACTCAGGGACACCTTTTTCCGAGCAGTACTTC	CASSYSGTPFSEQYF
TRBV18	TRBJ2-7	.	TRBD1	14	TGTGCCAGCTCAGTTACCGGGACAGGGTGGGAGCAGTACTTC	CASSVTGTGWEQYF
TRBV5-1	TRBJ2-2	.	.	15	TGCGCCAGCAGCATTCAGGGCGTCGGCTCCGGGGAGCTGTTTTTT	CASSIQGVGSGELFF
TRBV5-1	TRBJ2-2	.	TRBD1	16	TGCGCCAGCAGCTTGGACCCGGGACAGCCCACCGGGGAGCTGTTTTTT	CASSLDPGQPTGELFF
TRBV15	TRBJ2-3	.	TRBD2	17	TGTGCCACCAGCAGAGTCTGGCTAGCGGGAGAGGAAGATACGCAGTATTTT	CATSRVWLAGEEDTQYF
TRBV6-6	TRBJ1-5	.	TRBD1	15	TGTGCCAGCAGGGACAGGGGCAACCACAATCAGCCCCAGCATTTT	CASRDRGNHNQPQHF
TRBV27	TRBJ2-2	.	.	14	TGTGCCAGCAGTTCGGGACACACCACCGGGGAGCTGTTTTTT	CASSSGHTTGELFF
TRBV7-2	TRBJ2-3	.	TRBD2	13	TGTGCCAGCAGCTTAAAGCGGGGCCCTACGCAGTATTTT	CASSLKRGPTQYF
TRBV13	TRBJ2-3	.	TRBD2	18	TGTGCCAGCAGCTTAGAAACTAGCGGGGGCCCGGGCACAGATACGCAGTATTTT	CASSLETSGGPGTDTQYF
TRBV19	TRBJ2-3	once	TRBD2	16	TGTGCCAGTACCAGGTGGGGCGGGAGTTCAACAGATACGCAGTATTTT	CASTRWGGSSTDTQYF
TRBV5-1	TRBJ2-3	.	TRBD1	14	TGCGCCAGCAGCTTGGGACAGGGGCGGGATACGCAGTATTTT	CASSLGQGRDTQYF
TRBV19	TRBJ2-3	.	.	16	TGTGCCAGTAGTCCGAGCCGGGGGAAGGGGTCAGATACGCAGTATTTT	CASSPSRGKGSDTQYF